The 20 T cell receptor beta chains below were found in one sample sequenced in a study of T cell repertoires in cytomegalovirus infection. Which antigens these TCRs recognize remains unknown. Using its own MiXCR run on the reads, TCRdb lists one record per CDR3 protein. This sample carries approximately 1,000,000 distinct CDR3 sequences, more than 25% of them seen once, and the ten largest clones take about 14%. The sample consisted of cultured CD8+ T cells from PBMCs, taken from culture after CMV antigen stimulation. The receptors derive from a human donor in good health (CMV status not recorded). Some clones in this sample may be carry-over from other donors' samples.

A word on this clonotype: One base away lies a much larger clone, so this may be a sequencing read error. CDR3 nucleotide sequence: TGTGCCAACAGCTACGTCAATCAGTATGGCTACACCTTC. Protein product: CANSYVNQYGYTF. This sequence joins TRBV7-2 and TRBJ1-2, with unresolved D. CDR3 length equals 13 residues. The V gene's germline CDR1 is SGHTA and CDR2 FQGNSA.

This clonotype was recorded at least ten times. The chain employs TRBV5-4 and TRBJ2-1, with D perhaps TRBD2 (6 bases). The CDR3 loop spans 12 amino acids. V was cut by 2 bases and J by 10 bases, with 10 bases left in between. Germline CDR1 is SGHNT and CDR2 is YYREEE (reference sequence). CDR3 loop: CASSFGTSEQFF. CDR3 DNA: TGTGCCAGCAGCTTCGGGACTTCCGAGCAGTTCTTC.

This clonotype appeared many times. The chain couples TRBV7-2 to TRBJ2-1; 7 nucleotides line up with TRBD1. Trimming at V came to 5 bases and at J to 6 bases, leaving 7 bases not matched to a gene. The CDR3 extends over 14 amino acids. CDR1 and CDR2 from the germline V gene are SGHTA and FQGNSA. CDR3 sequence: CASSTNRGGNEQFF. As DNA, the CDR3 is TGTGCCAGCAGCACAAACAGGGGTGGCAATGAGCAGTTCTTC. The whole variable domain, remainder taken from reference TRBV7-2 and TRBJ2-1, is GAGVSQSPSNKVTEKGKDVELRCDPISGHTALYWYRQSLGQGLEFLIYFQGNSAPDKSGLPSDRFSAERTGGSVSTLTIQRTQQEDSAVYLCASSTNRGGNEQFFGPGTRLTVL.

Written as DNA, the CDR3 is TGTGCTAGTGGTTTGTCATTACTAGTTGGGGGGATTGATGAGCAGTTCTTC. It translates to CASGLSLLVGGIDEQFF. The chain employs TRBV12-5 and TRBJ2-1; weak D call: TRBD2 (6 bases). Germline CDR1 LGHNT, CDR2 FRNRAP. This CDR3 is 17 amino acids long. V dropped 2 bases and J dropped 8 bases, with 22 bases sitting between them. Using reference TRBV12-5 and TRBJ2-1 for the parts outside the CDR3, the full variable domain is DARVTQTPRHKVTEMGQEVTMRCQPILGHNTVFWYRQTMMQGLELLAYFRNRAPLDDSGMPKDRFSAEMPDATLATLKIQPSEPRDSAVYFCASGLSLLVGGIDEQFFGPGTRLTVL.

The V call is TRBV7-6, the J call TRBJ1-1; D might be TRBD1 (6 bases). CDR3 length: 14 residues. Trimming stripped 2 bases from V and 4 bases from J, with 11 bases between. In germline, CDR1 is SGHVS, CDR2 FNYEAQ. The CDR3 nucleotides are TGTGCCAGCAGCTTATTGAGGGACATCACTGAAGCTTTCTTT. It translates to CASSLLRDITEAFF.

CDR3 sequence (DNA): TGTGCCAGCAGCTTAGGAGGGATACGTAATGAGCAGTTCTTC. It translates to CASSLGGIRNEQFF. V and J are TRBV5-6 and TRBJ2-1; tentatively, D is TRBD2 (6 bases). Germline loops: CDR1 SGHDT, CDR2 YYEEEE. This CDR3 has 14 residues. V lost 2 bases and J lost 7, with 13 bases in between.

V usage is TRBV12-3 or TRBV12-4 and J usage is TRBJ2-3; 8 bases line up with TRBD1. The V gene end was trimmed by 5 bases and the J gene end by 3 bases; junction bases not matched to a gene: 13. This CDR3 is built from 17 residues. The CDR3 loop is CASSQSDRVDVTDTQYF. DNA for the CDR3: TGTGCCAGCAGTCAATCGGACAGGGTAGATGTTACAGATACGCAGTATTTT.

Many counts were recorded for this clonotype. The rearrangement joins TRBV7-2 to TRBJ1-1; D perhaps matches TRBD1 (5 bases). This CDR3 comprises 14 residues. The germline CDR1 and CDR2 sequences are SGHTA and FQGNSA. Trimming stripped 0 bases from V and 5 bases from J, with 10 bases between. The CDR3 reads CASSLAGSGTEAFF. CDR3 DNA sequence: TGTGCCAGCAGCTTAGCTGGCTCAGGGACTGAAGCTTTCTTT.

The chain joins TRBV7-8 to TRBJ1-4; a weak D match, TRBD1 (5 bases). Trimming pared 3 bases from V and 6 bases from J, leaving 17 bases between. CDR1 and CDR2 from the germline V gene are SGHVS and FQNEAQ. This CDR3 contains 16 residues. DNA of the CDR3: TGTGCCAGCAGCTTGAAGGGGTTGGTGGTTTATGAAAAACTGTTTTTT. It is translated as CASSLKGLVVYEKLFF.

In this sample, this clonotype turned up a few times. This rearrangement joins TRBV5-5 to TRBJ1-2, with 10 positions matching TRBD1. The V and J ends lost 0 bases and 3 bases, in that order; junction bases with no gene match: 5. The V gene's germline CDR1 is SGHKS and CDR2 YYEKEE (reference sequence). This CDR3 is built from 16 residues. The CDR3 nucleotides read TGTGCCAGCAGCTTGGGACAGGGGGCTTCCGACTATGGCTACACCTTC. Its translation: CASSLGQGASDYGYTF.

This clonotype was seen at least ten times. The gene calls are TRBV7-2 and TRBJ2-1; TRBD2 aligns across 10 bases. This CDR3 comprises 17 residues. V dropped 4 bases and J dropped 4; count of bases not matched to a gene: 10. Germline loops: CDR1 SGHTA, CDR2 FQGNSA. Here the CDR3 DNA reads TGTGCCAGCAGCTCCTTGCTAGCGGGGGTTTCTTACAATGAGCAGTTCTTC. Translating gives CASSSLLAGVSYNEQFF.

The chain combines TRBV27 with TRBJ2-1, with D tentatively TRBD2 (6 bases). The V gene lost 2 bases and the J gene lost 2 bases, with 10 bases spanning the gap. The CDR3 is 15 amino acids. The germline V gene encodes CDR1 MNHEY and CDR2 SMNVEV (reference sequence). CDR3 protein: CASSLALAPYNEQFF. CDR3 nucleotide sequence: TGTGCCAGCAGTTTAGCACTAGCCCCCTACAATGAGCAGTTCTTC.

CDR3 sequence reads: CASSQVLTDSPLHF. The CDR3 DNA reads TGCGCCAGCAGCCAAGTCCTGACGGATTCACCCCTCCACTTT. The rearrangement links TRBV4-1 to TRBJ1-6; D unclear. CDR1 is MGHRA, CDR2 YSYEKL, per germline. The V end lost 1 base, the J end lost 8 bases, and 9 bases lay between the germline ends. This CDR3 comprises 14 residues.

V usage is TRBV6-6 and J usage is TRBJ1-5; TRBD1 might be the D (6 bases). The CDR3 consists of 15 residues. Deletions cut 4 bases from V and 1 base from J, with 11 bases between. The germline CDR1 and CDR2 sequences are MNHNY and SVGAGI (reference sequence). The CDR3 DNA follows: TGTGCCAGCAGTTCTGGACAGACGAGCAATCAGCCCCAGCATTTT. Encoded protein: CASSSGQTSNQPQHF.

The chain uses TRBV13 and TRBJ1-5; D call uncertain. The CDR3 sequence is 15 residues long. Trimming took 4 bases from V and 11 from J, leaving 21 bases between them. Germline V gene lookup returns CDR1 PRHDT and CDR2 FYEKMQ (reference sequence). The CDR3 protein is CASSSSVEGRGAQHF. DNA of the CDR3: TGTGCCAGCAGCTCGTCCGTGGAGGGTCGGGGAGCCCAGCATTTT.

This clonotype was counted only a few times. This rearrangement joins TRBV4-1 to TRBJ1-1, with D uncertain. Germline loops: CDR1 MGHRA, CDR2 YSYEKL. This CDR3 spans 16 amino acids. Deletions cut 0 bases from V and 4 bases from J, with 15 bases between. CDR3 sequence reads: CASSQDRGSEGTEAFF. For the CDR3, the DNA is TGCGCCAGCAGCCAAGATCGGGGATCAGAGGGCACTGAAGCTTTCTTT.

This clonotype was seen more than once but under ten times. The V call is TRBV13, the J call TRBJ2-1, with D unclear. Germline CDR1 reads PRHDT; CDR2 reads FYEKMQ (reference sequence). Trimming removed 4 bases at V and 12 bases at J, with 13 bases between. The CDR3 totals 12 residues. The CDR3 is CASSSTDYGQFF. CDR3 nucleotide sequence: TGTGCCAGCAGCTCAACTGATTATGGGCAGTTCTTC.

This rearrangement joins TRBV6-4 to TRBJ1-2, with D maybe TRBD1 (5 bases). Germline loops: CDR1 MRHNA, CDR2 SNTAGT. V lost 0 bases and J 6 bases, leaving 14 bases between the germline ends. The CDR3 consists of 15 residues. The CDR3 sequence is CASSDSRGTGDGYTF. In nucleotides, the CDR3 is TGTGCCAGCAGTGACTCAAGAGGGACGGGGGATGGCTACACCTTC.

The chain employs TRBV6-1 and TRBJ2-7, with 8 bases aligning to TRBD1. The V gene's germline CDR1 is MNHNS and CDR2 SASEGT. CDR3 length: 14 amino acids. The CDR3: CVSSAGQGSYEQYV. The CDR3 DNA is TGTGTCAGCAGCGCCGGACAGGGTTCCTACGAGCAGTACGTC.

The chain is built from TRBV6-2 or TRBV6-3 and TRBJ2-6, with no clear D. This CDR3 is 18 amino acids long. Germline loops: CDR1 MNHEY, CDR2 SVGEGT. The ends were cut back, 2 bases at V and 1 base at J, with 15 bases in the middle. This chain's CDR3 is CASSYLSVQVSGANVLTF. The CDR3 region has the DNA TGTGCCAGCAGTTACCTCAGTGTGCAGGTTTCTGGGGCCAACGTCCTGACTTTC.